This paragraph covers one TCR beta chain sequence. No cognate antigen has been identified for it. Nothing much larger sits one base from this clone, and base qualities are not available. TCRbeta CDR3 regions were amplified from genomic DNA using the immunoSEQ Assay, a bias-controlled multiplex PCR. In the authors' own workflow: The number of nucleated cells in each sample was estimated from the amplification of reference gene primers within the assay. Sequence reads were collapsed and filtered to measure the absolute abundance of every unique TCRbeta CDR3 rearrangement. For each sample, productive Simpson clonality was calculated by taking the square root of Simpson's diversity index across productive rearrangements. TCRdb carries this immuneACCESS record with in-frame sequences only. Its versions omit some clonotypes, under half of them owing to an unresolved V gene in the studies checked, with the rest unexplained. The V and J calls and clone size are taken from that table; D and trimming were inferred from the DNA. Within this sample are around 300,000 clones, with 85% of them counted one time only. The leading ten clones occupy approximately 7.6% of the sample.

Each collaborating institution followed its own protocols to collect whole blood in K2EDTA tubes. Collaborator samples were shipped for TCRbeta analysis as frozen whole blood, isolated PBMCs, or DNA extracted from either sample type. This entry is derived from a study of blood T cell repertoires in COVID-19 (dated by TCRdb to 2020 to 2022). The study in broad terms: Collaborator samples came from the United States, Italy and Spain and covered acute and convalescent phases of COVID-19. The prospective study material was composed of cDNA or gDNA derived from T cells, B-cell-depleted T cells, or PBMCs. The dataset comprised deeply sampled blood TCRbeta repertoires from subjects exposed to, actively infected with, or recovered from COVID-19. The repertoires were released in a freely available public database meant as a resource for research on the immune response to SARS-CoV-2. Samples came from the ongoing ImmuneRACE study (first 160 participants) plus 1,254 subjects from 6 global collaborators. The sample metadata nearly always contained a de-identified subject ID, COVID-19 status, age in years and sex. Where available, HLA class I and class II types were taken from metadata supplied by the sample provider and were not determined by assay-based typing.

Overall study results and their limits: How much clinical and demographic metadata was included differed by source and by participant, and the metadata was provided uncurated.

Measured from the cysteine to the phenylalanine, the CDR3 is 13 residues long. Of all the DNA, just the CDR3 is kept, 39 bases in frame from base 1. The germline V gene (reference sequence) yields MNHEY for CDR1 and SMNVEV for CDR2. At the junction V is shortened by 8 bases and J by 11 bases, with 16 bases in between. The TCR originated in a human donor in a cohort sampled during active COVID-19. This chain is built from TRBV27 and TRBJ1-6, with no D gene named confidently. The material sequenced was peripheral blood. At the DNA level, the sequence is TGTGCCAGCCGGGGTATGGAAGTAGCACCCCTCCACTTT. It codes for CASRGMEVAPLHF.